This is a list of T cell receptor beta chains from one sample in a study of regulatory T cells in long-lasting Graves disease. TCRdb passed the multiplex PCR reads through MiXCR, listing each CDR3 protein once. The sample records roughly 420,000 distinct CDR3 sequences, less than 20% being singletons. The same data also went into a second study, on T cells in Graves' hyperthyroidism and ophthalmopathy.

The sequences come from peripheral blood mononuclear cells (PBMCs), collected at new diagnosis, from a patient treated with antithyroid drugs. Source of these receptors: a young woman with Graves disease. Each CDR3 is given with its conserved first and last residue. The D gene is left open where the match is weak. Where a row states a size, it is once, few, many or the class of an expanded clone; other rows omit it.

d_gene	len	j_gene	v_gene	abundance	CDR3aa	CDR3nt
.	17	TRBJ1-2	TRBV18	once	CASSPLVSGGTNYGYTF	TGTGCCAGCTCACCGCTTGTATCTGGGGGAACTAACTATGGCTACACCTTC
TRBD2	16	TRBJ2-3	TRBV27	many	CASSHGLAGEADTQYF	TGTGCCAGCAGTCACGGACTAGCGGGAGAAGCAGATACGCAGTATTTT
TRBD2	13	TRBJ2-5	TRBV20-1	many	CSARAGERVTQYF	TGCAGTGCTCGAGCGGGAGAGAGAGTGACCCAGTACTTC
TRBD1	16	TRBJ2-3	TRBV5-1	many	CASSLDRGSSTDTQYF	TGCGCCAGCAGCTTGGACAGGGGATCTAGCACAGATACGCAGTATTTT
.	13	TRBJ2-7	TRBV24-1	many	CATSDSMSAEQYF	TGTGCCACCTCGGACAGCATGTCAGCCGAGCAGTACTTC
TRBD1	14	TRBJ2-3	TRBV6-2/TRBV6-3	few	CASSPDRGKDTQYF	TGTGCCAGCAGTCCCGACAGGGGCAAAGATACGCAGTATTTT
.	13	TRBJ1-2	TRBV20-1	many	CSAPPTGKHGYTF	TGCAGTGCTCCCCCCACGGGGAAGCATGGCTACACCTTC
TRBD1	15	TRBJ1-1	TRBV20-1	.	CSAQRTGSVVTEAFF	TGCAGTGCTCAACGGACAGGGTCGGTCGTCACTGAAGCTTTCTTT
.	17	TRBJ2-7	TRBV20-1	few	CSARDLSGTLLSYEQYF	TGCAGTGCTAGAGATCTAAGCGGGACACTACTCTCCTACGAGCAGTACTTC
TRBD1	13	TRBJ1-2	TRBV12-3/TRBV12-4	.	CASSAGTAYGYTF	TGTGCCAGCAGTGCCGGGACAGCCTATGGCTACACCTTC
.	15	TRBJ2-7	TRBV25-1	few	CASSDSAGRSYEQYF	TGTGCCAGCAGTGATTCGGCGGGCCGCTCCTACGAGCAGTACTTC
TRBD2	14	TRBJ2-1	TRBV7-3	.	CASREVAGDNEQFF	TGTGCCAGCAGGGAAGTAGCGGGAGACAATGAGCAGTTCTTC
.	15	TRBJ2-3	TRBV9	many	CASSQGGSDTDTQYF	TGTGCCAGCAGCCAAGGGGGGTCAGACACAGATACGCAGTATTTT
.	16	TRBJ2-2	TRBV3-1	many	CASSQDSPLYTGELFF	TGTGCCAGCAGCCAAGATTCACCCTTGTACACCGGGGAGCTGTTTTTT
.	14	TRBJ2-1	TRBV20-1	.	CSARPRHDYNEQFF	TGCAGTGCTAGACCTAGGCACGACTACAATGAGCAGTTCTTC
.	14	TRBJ2-5	TRBV2	many	CASSEHGNQETQYF	TGTGCCAGCAGTGAACATGGGAACCAAGAGACCCAGTACTTC
.	14	TRBJ2-3	TRBV5-1	many	CASGLFPGTDTQYF	TGCGCCAGCGGTTTGTTCCCCGGCACAGATACGCAGTATTTT